Listed below are T cell receptor beta chains from one sample, sequenced in a study of blood T cell repertoires in COVID-19. Profiled with immunoSEQ multiplex PCR; TCRdb holds only in-frame clones, not every one. The sample lists about 130,000 clones; approximately 83% were seen once. Material: peripheral blood. These TCRs come from a woman aged 80 or older with acute or convalescent COVID-19. Both conserved end residues are part of each CDR3. Fields, in order: CDR3 DNA, CDR3 protein, J gene, clone size, D gene, V gene. D genes are given only for firm matches. The size of a clone is reported for some rows only, either as once, few or many, or as a class for expanded clones.

TGTGCCAGCAGCCCCCTAGCGGGGGTTAACAATGAGCAGTTCTTC | CASSPLAGVNNEQFF | TRBJ2-1 | - | TRBD2 | TRBV6-6
TGCGCCAGCAGCTACAACCCATGGACAGGGGGCGCAGATAAGCCTTTCTTT | CASSYNPWTGGADKPFF | TRBJ1-1 | - | TRBD1 | TRBV5-1
TGTGCCATCAGCGAGGTAGGACAGGGGGCCCTCGAGCAGTACTTC | CAISEVGQGALEQYF | TRBJ2-7 | - | TRBD1 | TRBV10-3
TGTGCCAGCAGCCACCGGGACAGGGATGAAAAACTGTTTTTT | CASSHRDRDEKLFF | TRBJ1-4 | few | TRBD1 | TRBV5-4
TGTGCCAGCGGGCAACTGGGGGCATTCAAAAACATTCAGTACTTC | CASGQLGAFKNIQYF | TRBJ2-4 | - | - | TRBV6-5
TGTGCCAGCGTTAAGCGGGGAACCCTTCAAGAGACCCAGTACTTC | CASVKRGTLQETQYF | TRBJ2-5 | - | TRBD2 | TRBV2
TGCGCCAGCAGCTTAGGCAGGGGGTACCAAGAGACCCAGTACTTC | CASSLGRGYQETQYF | TRBJ2-5 | - | TRBD1 | TRBV5-1
TGTGCCAGCAGTTTATGGGCAGCCTTGGCTTTCTTT | CASSLWAALAFF | TRBJ1-1 | - | - | TRBV12-3/TRBV12-4
TGTGCCAGCAGCCTGAGCCCAGGGTATGTCGAGCAGTACTTC | CASSLSPGYVEQYF | TRBJ2-7 | - | - | TRBV3-1/TRBV3-2
TGCGCCAGCAGCCAAGCCAGCGGGGTTATTAACACCGGGGAGCTGTTTTTT | CASSQASGVINTGELFF | TRBJ2-2 | - | TRBD2 | TRBV4-1
TGTGCCAGCTCACCTATGACAGAGAACACTGAAGCTTTCTTT | CASSPMTENTEAFF | TRBJ1-1 | - | - | TRBV18
TGCGCCAGCAGCTTTAGCGGGGGGGCCGGGGAGCTGTTTTTT | CASSFSGGAGELFF | TRBJ2-2 | - | TRBD2 | TRBV4-3
TGCGCCAGTGGGGAGGTGGGGGTCTACGAGCAGTACTTC | CASGEVGVYEQYF | TRBJ2-7 | - | - | TRBV5-1
TGTGCCAGCAGCCAAGGACAGGCTAACTATGGCTACACCTTC | CASSQGQANYGYTF | TRBJ1-2 | - | - | TRBV3-1/TRBV3-2
TGTGCCAGCAGGCCGGAGGCGCTAGGTGGGGCCAACGTCCTGACTTTC | CASRPEALGGANVLTF | TRBJ2-6 | - | - | TRBV2
TGTGCCAGCAGCCAAGATAGCCCGCCCCCCCGCCGGTATGGCTACACCTTC | CASSQDSPPPRRYGYTF | TRBJ1-2 | - | - | TRBV14
TGTGCCAGCAGCCAGTCCCCGGGACTAGCGGGACGAGAGACCCAGTACTTC | CASSQSPGLAGRETQYF | TRBJ2-5 | - | TRBD2 | TRBV3-1/TRBV3-2
TGCAGTGCTAGTACAGGGGGACCAGATACGCAGTATTTT | CSASTGGPDTQYF | TRBJ2-3 | - | TRBD1 | TRBV20-1
TGTGCCAGCAGCCACTTTCGGCAGGGCTTGGACGAGCAGTACTTC | CASSHFRQGLDEQYF | TRBJ2-7 | - | - | TRBV3-1/TRBV3-2
TGTGCCTGGAGTGACCCAGGGGGAGGCACTGAAGCTTTCTTT | CAWSDPGGGTEAFF | TRBJ1-1 | - | TRBD1 | TRBV30
TGTGCCAGCAGGACAGGGGAAGAGACCCAGTACTTC | CASRTGEETQYF | TRBJ2-5 | - | TRBD1 | TRBV27